The 22 T cell receptor beta chains presented below share a single source sample, sequenced in a study of beta chain features in type 1 diabetes. Of the isolated RNA, all was reverse transcribed, and so the sequenced material was expressed TCRB transcripts. Using immunoSEQ multiplex PCR, the repertoire was profiled, and TCRdb retains in-frame clones only, with some absent. Of tens of thousands of clones in the sample, roughly 34% were seen once. The material sequenced was stem cell memory CD4+ T cells from blood. These receptor sequences come from a woman under 30 in good health.

The sample holds a few counts of this clone. The V call is TRBV6-6, the J call TRBJ1-2, with a tentative D call TRBD1 (6 bases). Germline V gene sequence: CDR1 MNHNY, CDR2 SVGAGI (reference sequence). V lost 6 bases and J 4 bases, leaving 12 bases between the germline ends. The CDR3 extends over 13 amino acids. As DNA, the CDR3 is TGTGCCAGCAGCCGTGGACAGATCTATGGCTACACCTTC. Protein sequence: CASSRGQIYGYTF.

The rearrangement uses TRBV11-2 and TRBJ2-1, with TRBD2 matching 8 bases. Germline V lookup: CDR1 SGHAT, CDR2 FQNNGV. J gave up 4 bases and V 4 bases, and 9 bases lay outside the gene matches. This CDR3 has 16 residues. The CDR3 DNA is TGTGCCAGCAGCTCGGACCGACTAGCGAGTTACAATGAGCAGTTCTTC. Its translation is CASSSDRLASYNEQFF.

V and J are TRBV12-5 and TRBJ2-2; no definite D call. V was clipped by 0 bases and J by 3 bases, with 14 bases between them. Per the germline V gene, CDR1 is LGHNT and CDR2 is FRNRAP. This CDR3 contains 17 residues. The CDR3 sequence is CASGLVLGRRYTGELFF. The DNA for the CDR3 is TGTGCTAGTGGTTTGGTACTTGGCAGGCGCTACACCGGGGAGCTGTTTTTT.

This clone was counted between two and nine times. The chain carries TRBV30 and TRBJ1-5, with 12 bases fitting TRBD1. There are 16 residues in the CDR3. CDR1 GTSNPN and CDR2 SVGIG come from the germline V gene (reference sequence). With 2 bases clipped from V and 9 bases from J, the junction kept 11 bases outside the gene matches. The CDR3 nucleotides are TGTGCCTGGAGTCGTTCGGGACAGGGGGCGGTGGGGCCCCAGCATTTT. Encoded protein: CAWSRSGQGAVGPQHF.

The chain employs TRBV29-1 and TRBJ2-7; perhaps TRBD1 as D (6 bases). Germline CDR1 reads SQVTM; CDR2 reads ANQGSEA. The ends were cut back, 6 bases at V and 4 bases at J, with 19 bases in the middle. The CDR3 sequence is 14 residues long. CDR3 in DNA: TGCAGCGTCGGGCGTGGCCAGGGGATTTACGAGCAGTACTTC. This sequence encodes CSVGRGQGIYEQYF.

This clone was observed a few times. V gene TRBV19 combines with J gene TRBJ2-2; D might be TRBD2 (6 bases). Trimming stripped 7 bases from V and 3 bases from J, with 18 bases between. Looked up from germline, CDR1 is LNHDA and CDR2 is SQIVND (reference sequence). The CDR3 runs to 16 residues. The CDR3 DNA follows: TGTGCCAGTACCGATCTTGGGAGGTTAGACACCGGGGAGCTGTTTTTT. Protein product: CASTDLGRLDTGELFF. The whole variable domain, remainder taken from reference TRBV19 and TRBJ2-2, is DGGITQSPKYLFRKEGQNVTLSCEQNLNHDAMYWYRQDPGQGLRLIYYSQIVNDFQKGDIAEGYSVSREKKESFPLTVTSAQKNPTAFYLCASTDLGRLDTGELFFGEGSRLTVL.

This clone was seen a few times. V gene TRBV7-2 combines with J gene TRBJ2-5, with D tentatively TRBD1 (8 bases). Germline V gives CDR1 SGHTA, CDR2 FQGNSA. Trimming took 5 bases from V and 5 from J, leaving 15 bases between them. The CDR3 length is 14 residues. In DNA form, the CDR3 reads TGTGCCAGCAGCCCACAGGGGGGGAGGGAGACCCAGTACTTC. It translates to CASSPQGGRETQYF.

The chain carries TRBV19 and TRBJ1-1, with 8 positions matching TRBD1. With 5 bases clipped from V and 2 bases from J, the junction kept 10 bases outside the gene matches. The CDR3 runs 16 residues. The germline CDR1 and CDR2 sequences are LNHDA and SQIVND (reference sequence). CDR3 sequence: CASSFMLGTGNTEAFF. CDR3 DNA: TGTGCCAGTAGTTTCATGCTTGGGACAGGAAACACTGAAGCTTTCTTT.

This clone was picked up a small number of times. The chain carries TRBV19 and TRBJ1-2; 9 bases are a match to TRBD1. CDR1 and CDR2 from the germline V gene are LNHDA and SQIVND (reference sequence). V dropped 5 bases and J dropped 5; count of bases not matched to a gene: 9. The CDR3 runs to 15 residues. The CDR3 protein is CASSPGQGKLYGYTF. The CDR3 DNA sequence: TGTGCCAGTAGTCCTGGACAGGGGAAATTATATGGCTACACCTTC.

The genes are TRBV5-5 and TRBJ1-1; D uncertain. Germline CDR1 SGHKS, CDR2 YYEKEE (reference sequence). The CDR3 totals 13 residues. V lost 1 base and J 1 base, leaving 5 bases between the germline ends. DNA for the CDR3: TGTGCCAGCAGCTTGTTAGAGAACACTGAAGCTTTCTTT. Translation gives CASSLLENTEAFF.

This clone was found a few times. The chain couples TRBV2 to TRBJ1-1, with 7 positions matching TRBD1. The length of the CDR3 is 13 residues. The V gene's germline CDR1 is SNHLY and CDR2 FYNNEI. V dropped 6 bases and J dropped 5; count of bases not matched to a gene: 6. CDR3 residues: CASRRDSPTEAFF. In DNA, the CDR3 is TGTGCCAGCAGGAGGGACAGCCCAACTGAAGCTTTCTTT.

The chain links TRBV7-9 to TRBJ1-3; D is possibly TRBD1 (6 bases). V was cut by 5 bases and J by 0 bases, with 14 bases left in between. The germline V gene encodes CDR1 SEHNR and CDR2 FQNEAQ (reference sequence). This CDR3 comprises 16 residues. The CDR3 protein is CASSLIRTASGNTIYF. The DNA of the CDR3 is TGTGCCAGCAGCCTTATTCGGACAGCCTCTGGAAACACCATATATTTT.

The chain recombines TRBV6-6 with TRBJ1-4; maybe TRBD1 (6 bases). The CDR3 is 15 amino acids. Looked up from germline, CDR1 is MNHNY and CDR2 is SVGAGI (reference sequence). V was clipped by 6 bases and J by 8 bases, with 19 bases between them. The CDR3 DNA reads as TGTGCCAGCAGATCCGAGACAGGAGTAACCGAAAAACTGTTTTTT. The encoded protein is CASRSETGVTEKLFF.

The chain has TRBV30 and TRBJ1-4; perhaps TRBD1 as D (6 bases). Germline V gene data show CDR1 as GTSNPN and CDR2 as SVGIG (reference sequence). The CDR3 runs to 12 residues. Trimming removed 3 bases from V and 8 bases from J, with 10 bases in between. The CDR3 DNA follows: TGTGCCTGGAGGGTGAGGGGGGAAAAACTGTTTTTT. It yields the protein CAWRVRGEKLFF.

The chain links TRBV7-6 to TRBJ2-5, with D maybe TRBD2 (6 bases). CDR1 and CDR2 (germline): SGHVS, FNYEAQ. Trimming stripped 5 bases from V and 2 bases from J, with 9 bases between. The CDR3 extends over 13 amino acids. The chain's CDR3 is CASSPGLQETQYF. DNA for the CDR3: TGTGCCAGCAGCCCGGGACTGCAAGAGACCCAGTACTTC.

This clone was counted between two and nine times. The gene calls are TRBV11-2 and TRBJ2-2; D gene uncertain. The germline V gene has CDR1 SGHAT and CDR2 FQNNGV. V was cut by 1 base and J by 0 bases, with 6 bases left in between. The CDR3 is 15 amino acids. DNA of the CDR3: TGTGCCAGCAGCTTAGTTGTCTCGAACACCGGGGAGCTGTTTTTT. Encoded protein: CASSLVVSNTGELFF.

This clone was detected a few times. V usage is TRBV2 and J usage is TRBJ1-1, with TRBD1 matching 9 bases. The germline gives CDR1 SNHLY, CDR2 FYNNEI. With 6 bases clipped from V and 11 bases from J, the junction kept 10 bases outside the gene matches. The CDR3 runs to 13 residues. CDR3 coding DNA: TGTGCCAGCAGAGACGGGACAGGGCATGGGGCTTTCTTT. Translated, it gives CASRDGTGHGAFF.

V is TRBV18 and J is TRBJ2-7; 11 nucleotides match TRBD1. This CDR3 contains 15 residues. With V trimmed by 6 bases and J by 3 bases, 7 bases remained unmatched. CDR1 KGHSH and CDR2 LQKENI come from the germline V gene. CDR3 coding DNA: TGTGCCAGCTCGCCCGGGACAGGGGGGGACTACGAGCAGTACTTC. Translating gives CASSPGTGGDYEQYF.

This clone was seen only a few times. This chain joins TRBV11-3 and TRBJ2-2; D ambiguous. The CDR3 consists of 14 residues. In germline, CDR1 is SGHNT, CDR2 YENEEA. V was shortened by 5 bases and J by 2 bases, with 9 bases between the two germline ends. CDR3 bases: TGTGCCAGCAGCGGGCAGCTTAACACCGGGGAGCTGTTTTTT. Its protein product is CASSGQLNTGELFF. Combining the CDR3 with reference TRBV11-3 and TRBJ2-2 gives the whole variable domain EAGVVQSPRYKIIEKKQPVAFWCNPISGHNTLYWYLQNLGQGPELLIRYENEEAVDDSQLPKDRFSAERLKGVDSTLKIQPAELGDSAVYLCASSGQLNTGELFFGEGSRLTVL.

V gene TRBV4-2 combines with J gene TRBJ2-3; weak D call: TRBD2 (6 bases). Trimming removed 0 bases from V and 0 bases from J, with 16 bases in between. Germline CDR1 LGHNA, CDR2 YNFKEQ. CDR3 length: 18 amino acids. In DNA form, the CDR3 reads TGTGCCAGCAGCCAAGATGTTCCTAGCGTTCCAAGCACAGATACGCAGTATTTT. Translated: CASSQDVPSVPSTDTQYF.

The chain combines TRBV19 with TRBJ1-4, with 8 nucleotides matching TRBD1. Unmatched junction bases numbered 8, after V lost 7 bases and J lost 4 bases. From germline, CDR1 is LNHDA and CDR2 SQIVND (reference sequence). CDR3 length equals 15 residues. CDR3 DNA sequence: TGTGCCAGTACCATACGACAGGGGTTTAATGAAAAACTGTTTTTT. Residues: CASTIRQGFNEKLFF.

The chain recombines TRBV5-4 with TRBJ2-5, with 7 bases that match TRBD2. Germline V gene sequence: CDR1 SGHNT, CDR2 YYREEE (reference sequence). CDR3 size: 15 residues. V dropped 2 bases and J dropped 4; count of bases not matched to a gene: 8. The CDR3 here is CASSFERGWGETQYF. The CDR3 DNA sequence: TGTGCCAGCAGCTTTGAGCGGGGTTGGGGAGAGACCCAGTACTTC.